This TCR beta chain originates from a study of early T cells in non-severe SARS-CoV-2 infection. As for the study in general: Sequencing targeted bulk RNA from unsorted whole blood, leaving chains unpaired. The study, taken as a whole, reports: The VDJdb matching leaned toward anti-spike CD8 responses and overlooked private and CD4 specificities.

The CDR3 is 16 residues long. Germline V gives CDR1 MDHEN, CDR2 SYDVKM. Unmatched junction bases numbered 19, after V lost 9 bases and J lost 11 bases. A note on this clonotype: Its specificity is unknown.

Individual cDNA molecules each received unique molecular identifiers attached to them. TCRdb passed the 5' RACE reads through MiXCR, listing each CDR3 protein once. Of about 80,000 distinct CDR3 sequences in the sample, around 8.7% are singletons; the top ten hold approximately 4.9%. This TCR derives from an adult who was a healthcare worker with PCR-confirmed SARS-CoV-2 infection or an uninfected control (not recorded which). Sequenced input: whole blood. The genes are TRBV28 and TRBJ2-1, with 10 bases aligning to TRBD1. The CDR3 DNA reads TGTGCCAGTCGGGAACTGTCCGGGACAGGGGCGGATAAGCAGTTCTTC. This sequence encodes CASRELSGTGADKQFF.